This T cell receptor (beta chain) originates from a study of blood T cell repertoires in COVID-19. Study at large: The study drew acute and convalescent COVID-19 samples from the United States, Italy and Spain. Sample material is recorded as cDNA or gDNA derived from T cells, B-cell-depleted T cells, or PBMCs.

The CDR3 totals 14 residues. The germline CDR1 and CDR2 sequences are SQVTM and ANQGSEA. V trimming: 4 bases; J trimming: 0 bases; junction bases outside the gene matches: 5. Original data processing: Amplification of reference gene primers was used by the study to estimate nucleated cell counts. Assay used: immunoSEQ multiplex PCR; TCRdb lists only in-frame clones, some missing. V, J and clone size are taken as reported in that table, and D and trimming were inferred from the DNA itself. Among just under 350,000 clones, around 80% were seen once, and the ten largest hold almost 3%. Material for sequencing was peripheral blood. The clonotype originates from a man aged 25 to 40 with active or convalescent COVID-19. The chain recombines TRBV29-1 with TRBJ1-1; 7 bases map to TRBD1. CDR3 in DNA: TGCAGCGTTGCCCGGACAGGATTGAACACTGAAGCTTTCTTT. Amino acid sequence: CSVARTGLNTEAFF.